This TCR beta chain derives from a study of blood T cell repertoires in COVID-19. Study context: Acute and convalescent COVID-19 samples came from the United States, Italy and Spain. T cells, B-cell-depleted T cells, or PBMCs supplied cDNA or gDNA.

The CDR3 spans 15 residues. The V end lost 6 bases, the J end lost 7 bases, and 21 bases lay between the germline ends. The V gene's germline CDR1 is WNHNN and CDR2 SYGVQD (reference sequence). In the original analysis: Reference gene primer amplification gave nucleated cell count estimates. Only in-frame clones appear in the TCRdb table, and some are missing; sequencing was by immunoSEQ multiplex PCR. V, J and clone size were drawn from that table, and D and trimming were deduced from the DNA. The sample carries a few hundred thousand clones, approximately 83% recorded once. The sequence was obtained from a woman in her seventies with acute or convalescent COVID-19. The chain is built from TRBV10-1 and TRBJ1-1, with a possible D match to TRBD1 (6 bases). The sample was peripheral blood. CDR3 sequence reads: CASSDRPDRRSEAFF. Written as DNA, the CDR3 is TGCGCCAGCAGCGACCGACCCGACAGGCGAAGTGAAGCTTTCTTT.